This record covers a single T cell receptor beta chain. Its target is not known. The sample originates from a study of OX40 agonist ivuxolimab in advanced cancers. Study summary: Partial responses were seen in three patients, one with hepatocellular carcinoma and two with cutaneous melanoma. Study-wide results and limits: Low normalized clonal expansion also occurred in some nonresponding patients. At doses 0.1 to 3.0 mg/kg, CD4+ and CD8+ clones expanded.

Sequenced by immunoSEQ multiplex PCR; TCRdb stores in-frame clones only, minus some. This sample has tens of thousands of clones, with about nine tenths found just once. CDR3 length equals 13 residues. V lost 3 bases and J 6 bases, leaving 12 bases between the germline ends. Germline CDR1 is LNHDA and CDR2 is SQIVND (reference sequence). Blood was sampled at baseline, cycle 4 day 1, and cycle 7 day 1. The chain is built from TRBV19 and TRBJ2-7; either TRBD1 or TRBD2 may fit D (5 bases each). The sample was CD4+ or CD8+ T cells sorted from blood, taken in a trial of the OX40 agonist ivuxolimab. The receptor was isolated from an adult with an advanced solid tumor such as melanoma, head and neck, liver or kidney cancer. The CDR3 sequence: CASSMGVLGEQYF. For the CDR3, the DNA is TGTGCCAGTAGTATGGGGGTATTGGGCGAGCAGTACTTC. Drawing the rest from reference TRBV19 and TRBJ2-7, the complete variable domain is DGGITQSPKYLFRKEGQNVTLSCEQNLNHDAMYWYRQDPGQGLRLIYYSQIVNDFQKGDIAEGYSVSREKKESFPLTVTSAQKNPTAFYLCASSMGVLGEQYFGPGTRLTVT.